Presented here are 21 T cell receptor beta chains from one specimen sequenced in a study of blood T cell repertoires in COVID-19. Using immunoSEQ multiplex PCR, the repertoire was profiled, and TCRdb retains in-frame clones only, with some absent. Among more than 250,000 clones listed, around nine tenths were seen once. Sequenced: PBMCs or T cells enriched from blood (not recorded which). The receptors stem from a woman aged 40 to 50 who had recovered from COVID-19.

V is TRBV4-3 and J is TRBJ2-7, with 9 nucleotides matching TRBD2. The ends lost 8 bases at V and 6 bases at J; junction bases unmatched: 14. Germline V lookup: CDR1 LGHNA, CDR2 YSLEER. The CDR3 has 15 residues. CDR3 sequence reads: CASSPGAGGRSEQYF. The CDR3 region has the DNA TGCGCCAGCTCCCCCGGAGCGGGAGGTCGAAGCGAGCAGTACTTC.

The count of this clone is one. The chain links TRBV28 to TRBJ1-1; perhaps TRBD1 as D (5 bases). The CDR3 has 14 amino acids. Trimming took off 3 bases at V and 2 bases at J, with 10 bases between the two ends. In germline, CDR1 is MDHEN, CDR2 SYDVKM. DNA for the CDR3: TGTGCCAGCAGTTTCGGGCAGGGTAACACTGAAGCTTTCTTT. Translated: CASSFGQGNTEAFF.

This clone was seen many times. V gene TRBV7-3 combines with J gene TRBJ2-1, with a tentative D call TRBD2 (5 bases). V lost 2 bases, J lost 5 bases, and 10 bases lay in between. Germline V gene sequence: CDR1 SGHTA, CDR2 FQGTGA. The CDR3 extends over 14 amino acids. The CDR3 nucleotides are TGTGCCAGCAGCTTATTGTCCGGGAACAATGAGCAGTTCTTC. This codes for CASSLLSGNNEQFF.

This rearrangement joins TRBV9 to TRBJ1-6, with D perhaps TRBD1 (5 bases). Germline loops: CDR1 SGDLS, CDR2 YYNGEE. The CDR3 spans 15 residues. V dropped 3 bases and J dropped 7 bases, with 14 bases sitting between them. CDR3 coding DNA: TGTGCCAGCAGCGCCCGGGACGGGAGAAATTCACCCCTCCACTTT. Amino acids: CASSARDGRNSPLHF.

The rearrangement uses TRBV18 and TRBJ1-5; D is perhaps TRBD1 (5 bases). Germline V gene data show CDR1 as KGHSH and CDR2 as LQKENI. Trimming removed 3 bases at V and 8 bases at J, with 11 bases between. There are 13 residues in the CDR3. CDR3 sequence reads: CASSPRGEKPQHF. The CDR3 DNA sequence: TGTGCCAGCTCACCGCGGGGGGAGAAGCCCCAGCATTTT.

This chain links TRBV24-1 with TRBJ2-7; D may be TRBD1 (5 bases). The CDR3 spans 13 residues. Germline-derived CDR1 and CDR2 are KGHDR and SFDVKD. V lost 4 bases to trimming and J lost 4 bases, with 10 bases between them. The CDR3: CATSEPDSYEQYF. CDR3 DNA sequence: TGTGCCACCAGTGAGCCCGACAGTTACGAGCAGTACTTC.

The chain combines TRBV2 with TRBJ1-4, with TRBD1 as a possible D gene (6 bases). Germline V gene lookup returns CDR1 SNHLY and CDR2 FYNNEI. The CDR3 has 15 residues. With 4 bases removed from V and 8 bases from J, the gap between germline ends came to 17 bases. In nucleotides, the CDR3 is TGTGCCAGCAGTGTCAGAGGGGGGGCGAGGGAAAAACTGTTTTTT. Its translation is CASSVRGGAREKLFF.

The genes are TRBV7-9 and TRBJ1-6, with D perhaps TRBD1 (6 bases). CDR1 is SEHNR, CDR2 FQNEAQ, per germline (reference sequence). V was cut by 5 bases and J by 5 bases, with 10 bases left in between. This CDR3 is 14 amino acids long. CDR3 sequence reads: CASSPGHHNSPLHF. Here the CDR3 DNA reads TGTGCCAGCAGCCCGGGACATCATAATTCACCCCTCCACTTT.

This clone appeared a single time. The chain is built from TRBV27 and TRBJ2-1; 13 bases agree with TRBD2. The CDR3 consists of 19 residues. Germline V CDR1 and CDR2: MNHEY, SMNVEV (reference sequence). V lost 1 base and J lost 4; bases outside the gene matches: 10. The CDR3 loop reads CASSLFTSGRVRAYNEQFF. Here the CDR3 DNA reads TGTGCCAGCAGTTTATTTACTAGCGGGAGGGTTAGGGCGTACAATGAGCAGTTCTTC.

Only one count was recorded for this clone. The chain has TRBV28 and TRBJ1-2; the match to TRBD1 covers 7 bases. V was clipped by 6 bases and J by 4 bases; unmatched bases: 5. The CDR3 extends over 13 amino acids. The germline V gene has CDR1 MDHEN and CDR2 SYDVKM. CDR3 in DNA: TGTGCCAGCAGCTCAACAGGGGTCTATGGCTACACCTTC. Translated, it gives CASSSTGVYGYTF.

The chain carries TRBV29-1 and TRBJ1-5; the D is unclear. The CDR3 runs to 14 residues. Germline CDR1 reads SQVTM; CDR2 reads ANQGSEA. Trimming took off 5 bases at V and 1 base at J, with 12 bases between the two ends. The CDR3 coding sequence is TGCAGCGTTAGCTTAGGCGGGAGCAATCAGCCCCAGCATTTT. It encodes CSVSLGGSNQPQHF.

The genes are TRBV7-9 and TRBJ2-2; TRBD2 matches at 13 bases. Germline CDR1 reads SEHNR; CDR2 reads FQNEAQ (reference sequence). This CDR3 region has 16 residues. J lost 5 bases, V lost 5 bases, and 5 bases had no gene match. The CDR3 DNA reads TGTGCCAGCAGCCCCGGACTAGCGGGAGTTACCGGGGAGCTGTTTTTT. This sequence encodes CASSPGLAGVTGELFF. The full variable domain, with the rest looked up from reference TRBV7-9 and TRBJ2-2, is DTGVSQNPRHKITKRGQNVTFRCDPISEHNRLYWYRQTLGQGPEFLTYFQNEAQLEKSRLLSDRFSAERPKGSFSTLEIQRTEQGDSAMYLCASSPGLAGVTGELFFGEGSRLTVL.

This clone was seen a handful of times. This chain uses TRBV6-5 with TRBJ2-7; D call uncertain. This CDR3 is 14 amino acids long. Germline assignment: CDR1 MNHEY and CDR2 SVGAGI. The V end lost 0 bases, the J end lost 0 bases, and 6 bases lay between the germline ends. In nucleotides, the CDR3 is TGTGCCAGCAGTTACTCACAGCTCTCCTACGAGCAGTACTTC. This gives the protein CASSYSQLSYEQYF.

The chain uses TRBV6-5 and TRBJ1-2; maybe TRBD1 (6 bases). Between the trimmed V and J ends, which lost 8 bases and 4 bases, there was a span of 20 bases. The CDR3 covers 15 residues. Germline values: CDR1 MNHEY, CDR2 SVGAGI. Written as DNA, the CDR3 is TGTGCCAGCTCAAAAGAGGGGGGGCTGAGCTATGGCTACACCTTC. This encodes CASSKEGGLSYGYTF.

The chain carries TRBV14 and TRBJ2-1; 7 bases map to TRBD1. Per germline, CDR1 SGHDN and CDR2 FVKESK. V dropped 3 bases and J dropped 6; count of bases not matched to a gene: 11. This CDR3 has 16 amino acids. The CDR3 DNA reads TGTGCCAGCAGCCAGAGAGACAGGGCGGGTTCCAATGAGCAGTTCTTC. It is translated as CASSQRDRAGSNEQFF.

This clone has more than one count but fewer than ten. DNA for the CDR3: TGTGCCAGCAGTGTTACGGGGAACACTGAAGCTTTCTTT. Its translation: CASSVTGNTEAFF. The V and J genes are TRBV2 and TRBJ1-1; D unclear. V was cut by 4 bases and J by 1 base, with 7 bases left in between. The CDR3 is 13 residues long. Per the germline V gene, CDR1 is SNHLY and CDR2 is FYNNEI. The complete variable domain, with remaining parts taken from reference TRBV2 and TRBJ1-1, reads EPEVTQTPSHQVTQMGQEVILRCVPISNHLYFYWYRQILGQKVEFLVSFYNNEISEKSEIFDDQFSVERPDGSNFTLKIRSTKLEDSAMYFCASSVTGNTEAFFGQGTRLTVV.

This clone was observed a handful of times. The chain is built from TRBV19 and TRBJ1-1; perhaps TRBD1 as D (6 bases). Trimming shortened V by 5 bases and J by 5 bases, and 18 bases separated the two germline ends. Germline V lookup: CDR1 LNHDA, CDR2 SQIVND (reference sequence). This CDR3 spans 15 amino acids. CDR3 sequence: CASSGIEQGRTEAFF. The CDR3 DNA reads TGTGCCAGTAGTGGAATAGAACAGGGAAGGACTGAAGCTTTCTTT.

The chain uses TRBV3-1 (or the pseudogene TRBV3-2) and TRBJ1-4; D unclear. Between the trimmed V and J ends, which lost 7 bases and 7 bases, there was a span of 19 bases. The CDR3 is 15 residues long. Germline V gene sequence: CDR1 LGHDT, CDR2 YNNKEL (reference sequence). DNA for the CDR3: TGTGCCAGCACCCCTTACGGGAAGGGAGGTGAAAAACTGTTTTTT. Amino acids: CASTPYGKGGEKLFF.

The chain joins TRBV19 to TRBJ2-5; D is ambiguous. Germline loops: CDR1 LNHDA, CDR2 SQIVND (reference sequence). Trimming stripped 8 bases from V and 5 bases from J, with 15 bases between. The CDR3 extends over 13 amino acids. CDR3: CASAEAPGETQYF. DNA of the CDR3: TGTGCCAGTGCGGAAGCTCCCGGGGAGACCCAGTACTTC.

This chain uses TRBV7-9 with TRBJ1-3; no firm D call. The CDR3 has 12 amino acids. Trimming left V 5 bases short and J 3 bases short, with 5 bases between. Germline lookup yields CDR1 SEHNR and CDR2 FQNEAQ (reference sequence). CDR3 amino acids: CASSPSGNTIYF. The CDR3 DNA follows: TGTGCCAGCAGCCCGAGTGGAAACACCATATATTTT.

The V call is TRBV7-9, the J call TRBJ2-2; TRBD2 is a possible D gene (5 bases). V lost 5 bases and J 1 base, leaving 11 bases between the germline ends. In germline, CDR1 is SEHNR, CDR2 FQNEAQ (reference sequence). The CDR3 covers 15 residues. The CDR3 DNA follows: TGTGCCAGCAGCCACGAACTAGAGAACACCGGGGAGCTGTTTTTT. The encoded protein is CASSHELENTGELFF.